The entry that follows covers one T cell receptor beta chain sequence. What it recognizes is unknown. Relative to the germline gene, one junction end is altered; a read error may explain this. The source of the sample is a study of tumor and adjacent non-tumor tissue in lung cancer. Whole-study results and caveats: In normal lung, the top 100 clones were significantly more dominant than in tumor. Patients with more diverse tumor TCRs had worse survival. Compared with tumor, normal lung showed significantly lower TCR diversity.

No cell sorting was done before RNA was extracted from the tissue. The library came from three nested PCR rounds adapted from ARM-PCR protocols. TCRdb re-called the multiplex PCR reads through MiXCR, storing one row per CDR3 protein. The profile covers about 79,000 distinct CDR3 sequences, with roughly 72% appearing a single time and roughly 10% taken by the ten largest. Germline V gene sequence: CDR1 SGHNT, CDR2 YYREEE (reference sequence). The length of the CDR3 is 16 residues. Input material: lung tumor tissue. V gene TRBV5-4 combines with J gene TRBJ2-1; 8 bases fit TRBD2. The clonotype comes from a woman aged 40 to 55 with non-small cell lung cancer. The CDR3 region is CASSPGGGIRYNEQFF. The CDR3 nucleotides read TGTGCCAGCAGCCCGGGAGGGGGGATCCGATACAATGAGCAGTTCTTT.